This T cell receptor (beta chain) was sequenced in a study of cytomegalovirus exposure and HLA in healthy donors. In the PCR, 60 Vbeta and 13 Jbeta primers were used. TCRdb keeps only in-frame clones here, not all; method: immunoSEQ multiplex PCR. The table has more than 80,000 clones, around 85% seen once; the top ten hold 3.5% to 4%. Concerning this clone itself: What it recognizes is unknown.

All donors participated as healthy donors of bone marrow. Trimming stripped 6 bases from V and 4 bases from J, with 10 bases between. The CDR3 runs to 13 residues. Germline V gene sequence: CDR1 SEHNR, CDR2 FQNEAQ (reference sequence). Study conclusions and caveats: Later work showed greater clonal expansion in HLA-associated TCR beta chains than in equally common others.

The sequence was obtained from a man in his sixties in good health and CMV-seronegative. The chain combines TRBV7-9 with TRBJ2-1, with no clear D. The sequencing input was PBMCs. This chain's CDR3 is CASRPNGYNEQFF. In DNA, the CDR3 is TGTGCCAGCAGACCCAACGGGTACAATGAGCAGTTCTTC.